This entry lists 5 T cell receptor beta chains sequenced from one sample in a study of OX40 agonist ivuxolimab in advanced cancers. Libraries were constructed by the immunoSEQ multiplex PCR assay. TCRdb took this table from immuneACCESS and kept in-frame rearrangements with V and J called. Such tables lack part of the clones; where checked against another copy, unresolved V genes explain under half of the gap, and the rest is unexplained. Counted in this sample were fewer than 140,000 clones; just over 90% of them appeared once. Around 0.48% of the sample goes to the ten largest clones. Here the sequenced sample was CD4+ or CD8+ T cells sorted from blood, taken in a trial of the OX40 agonist ivuxolimab. These receptors were taken from an adult with an advanced solid tumor such as melanoma, head and neck, liver or kidney cancer.

This chain joins TRBV18 and TRBJ2-5, with D tentatively TRBD2 (5 bases). Germline V CDR1 and CDR2: KGHSH, LQKENI. This CDR3 has 14 amino acids. V lost 5 bases and J 1 base, leaving 11 bases between the germline ends. CDR3 sequence reads: CASSSAAVQETQYF. DNA of the CDR3: TGTGCCAGCTCATCTGCAGCGGTCCAAGAGACCCAGTACTTC.

This sequence joins TRBV7-7 and TRBJ1-2; 8 nucleotides line up with TRBD1. CDR3 size: 15 residues. V shed 4 bases, J shed 0 bases, and the junction held 4 bases outside the gene matches. The germline V gene has CDR1 SSHAT and CDR2 FNYEAQ (reference sequence). CDR3 in amino acids: CASSCRGLANYGYTF. DNA of the CDR3: TGTGCCAGCAGCTGCAGGGGGCTAGCTAACTATGGCTACACCTTC.

This clone was detected once. V gene TRBV29-1 combines with J gene TRBJ1-1, with D uncertain. Trimming took off 7 bases at V and 3 bases at J, with 9 bases between the two ends. The CDR3 sequence is 11 residues long. Per the germline V gene, CDR1 is SQVTM and CDR2 is ANQGSEA. The CDR3 here is CSGRWDTEAFF. DNA for the CDR3: TGCAGCGGCCGATGGGACACTGAAGCTTTCTTT.

The chain joins TRBV7-6 to TRBJ1-3, with D perhaps matching TRBD1 (5 bases). Germline V gene lookup returns CDR1 SGHVS and CDR2 FNYEAQ. This CDR3 is 15 amino acids long. The ends were cut back, 5 bases at V and 7 bases at J, with 18 bases in the middle. CDR3 DNA sequence: TGTGCCAGCAGCCCACAACCCGACAGCGGGAACACCATATATTTT. This encodes CASSPQPDSGNTIYF.

This clone was recorded once. This rearrangement joins TRBV11-3 to TRBJ2-7, with no clear D. Germline-derived CDR1 and CDR2 are SGHNT and YENEEA. CDR3 length: 13 amino acids. Trimming left V 2 bases short and J 7 bases short, with 12 bases between. The CDR3 loop reads CASSLSWTEEQYF. The DNA of the CDR3 is TGTGCCAGCAGCTTAAGTTGGACGGAGGAGCAGTACTTC.